This TCR beta chain is from a study of identical twins. TCRdb redid the calling of the 5' RACE reads with MiXCR, one entry per CDR3 protein. The data hold about 570,000 distinct CDR3 sequences, with just under 10% observed a single time. CDR1 and CDR2 from the germline V gene are MNHEY and SVGAGI. This CDR3 has 15 amino acids. Between the trimmed V and J ends, which lost 2 bases and 0 bases, there was a span of 9 bases. These records were also assigned to another study, of yellow fever vaccine responses in identical twins.

This receptor was identified in a woman aged 18-29 years in good health. The sample comprised PBMCs. The genes are TRBV6-5 and TRBJ2-3, with D perhaps TRBD1 (5 bases). The CDR3 DNA sequence: TGTGCCAGCAGTTACCAGGGCTCTAGCACAGATACGCAGTATTTT. Translation: CASSYQGSSTDTQYF.